These T cell receptor beta chains were read from a single sample in a study of neurological immune-mediated disorders. TCRdb fed the 5' RACE reads into MiXCR, producing one record per CDR3 protein. Of approximately 38,000 distinct CDR3 sequences listed, approximately 7% are singletons. Sequences were obtained from CD4+ T cells from blood. Receptors originate from a man in his forties or fifties in good health. The CDR3 runs from the conserved cysteine through the conserved F or W. Each record gives: clone size, J gene, D gene, V gene, CDR3 DNA, CDR3 protein. D genes are given only for firm matches. Clone size is not always given. Where it is, it says once, few, many or a class for expanded clones.

medium-sized | TRBJ2-3 | TRBD2 | TRBV7-2 | TGTGCCAGCAGCTTAGACTTCAGTTGGGAGGGAGATACGCAGTATTTT | CASSLDFSWEGDTQYF
many | TRBJ2-7 | . | TRBV5-1 | TGCGCCAGCAGCACACAGGGAGGGGGTTACGAGCAGTACTTC | CASSTQGGGYEQYF
. | TRBJ2-1 | TRBD2 | TRBV20-1 | TGCAGTGCCGGGGGGGGGTTGGAGAGCTCCTACAATGAGCAGTTCTTC | CSAGGGLESSYNEQFF
many | TRBJ2-5 | . | TRBV3-1 | TGTGCCAGCAGCCAATGGTCCGGACCCCGAGTGGGAGAGACCCAGTACTTC | CASSQWSGPRVGETQYF
many | TRBJ2-7 | TRBD1 | TRBV20-1 | TGCAGTGCTTCGGGGGACAGGGGGCCCTTCAAGCAGTACTTC | CSASGDRGPFKQYF
. | TRBJ1-3 | . | TRBV28 | TGTGCCAGCAGTTATATCCCCCCAGGGCCCGGAAACACCATATATTTT | CASSYIPPGPGNTIYF
. | TRBJ2-7 | . | TRBV20-1 | TGCAGTGCCGGCGCGTTGGGACCAAACTACGAGCAGTACTTC | CSAGALGPNYEQYF
many | TRBJ1-3 | . | TRBV10-3 | TGTGCCATCAGTGAAGGGCGTGGGGGAAACACCATATATTTT | CAISEGRGGNTIYF
many | TRBJ2-1 | . | TRBV7-8 | TGTGCCAGCAGCTTAACAGGCGTATCGACCTACAATGAGCAGTTCTTC | CASSLTGVSTYNEQFF
many | TRBJ2-3 | TRBD1 | TRBV29-1 | TGCAGCTCGGGACAGGGGCGCGGAGATACGCAGTATTTT | CSSGQGRGDTQYF
. | TRBJ2-7 | . | TRBV29-1 | TGCAGCGTTCAACTAGCCTCCTACGAGCAGTACTTC | CSVQLASYEQYF
many | TRBJ2-7 | . | TRBV20-1 | TGCAGTGAGGACCCACGCTCCTACGAGCAGTACTTC | CSEDPRSYEQYF
many | TRBJ1-1 | . | TRBV29-1 | TGCAGCGGGGGGAACACTGAAGCTTTCTTT | CSGGNTEAFF
many | TRBJ2-3 | TRBD1 | TRBV5-1 | TGCGCCAGCAGCATCCGACAGGGGGCAGATACGCAGTATTTT | CASSIRQGADTQYF
few | TRBJ2-6 | . | TRBV18 | TGTGCCAGCTCACGAATTCCGCTGACAGCCCGACTACTCTCTGGGGCCAACGTCCTGACTTTC | CASSRIPLTARLLSGANVLTF
many | TRBJ2-6 | . | TRBV2 | TGTGCCAGCAGTCCAACTTGGGCTGGGGCCAACGTCCTGACTTTC | CASSPTWAGANVLTF
many | TRBJ2-7 | TRBD1 | TRBV5-1 | TGCGCCAGCAGCACCGGGACAGGGAATTACGAGCAGTACTTC | CASSTGTGNYEQYF
many | TRBJ2-7 | TRBD2 | TRBV5-1 | TGCGCCAGCAGCTTGGATCTCGGGACTAGTATATACGAGCAGTACTTC | CASSLDLGTSIYEQYF
many | TRBJ1-3 | . | TRBV9 | TGTGCCAGCAGCGTAGCCGGGAACACCATATATTTT | CASSVAGNTIYF
many | TRBJ2-7 | . | TRBV7-2 | TGTGCCAGCAGTCAGGATGTAGCCGAGCAGTACTTC | CASSQDVAEQYF
many | TRBJ1-1 | . | TRBV6-5 | TGTGCCAGCAATCTAGGGGTTGGGGCCACTGAAGCTTTCTTT | CASNLGVGATEAFF
. | TRBJ2-1 | . | TRBV30 | TGTGCCTGGACTCGGCAAGAGTGGAGACCGTACAATGAGCAGTTCTTC | CAWTRQEWRPYNEQFF
many | TRBJ1-5 | . | TRBV14 | TGTGCCAGCAGCACCCAGGGTTTCAATCAGCCCCAGCATTTT | CASSTQGFNQPQHF
many | TRBJ2-7 | . | TRBV5-1 | TGCGCCAGCAGCCCCTTAAGCTCCTACGAGCAGTACTTC | CASSPLSSYEQYF
many | TRBJ2-1 | . | TRBV7-2 | TGTGCCAGCAGCTTAGGGACATTTAATAATGAGCAGTTCTTC | CASSLGTFNNEQFF
many | TRBJ1-5 | . | TRBV20-1 | TGCAGTGCTAGCGACTTGGGGATATCAAGCAATCAGCCCCAGCATTTT | CSASDLGISSNQPQHF
medium-sized | TRBJ2-4 | . | TRBV3-1 | TGTGCCAGCAGCCCGGATGAAAACATTCAGTACTTC | CASSPDENIQYF
many | TRBJ2-7 | . | TRBV12-3/TRBV12-4 | TGTGCCAGCAGTATCAGGGACGAGCAGTACTTC | CASSIRDEQYF
many | TRBJ1-5 | . | TRBV20-1 | TGCAGTGCTCTAGGACCTAGGGGTCAGCCCCAGCATTTT | CSALGPRGQPQHF
many | TRBJ2-3 | TRBD2 | TRBV5-1 | TGCGCCAGCAGCTTGGCCGGGACTAGCGGGAGAGTTAGCACAGATACGCAGTATTTT | CASSLAGTSGRVSTDTQYF
many | TRBJ2-7 | . | TRBV20-1 | TGCAGTGCTAGGGAAATTCAGGGGTTAGGGCAGTACTTC | CSAREIQGLGQYF
many | TRBJ1-1 | TRBD1 | TRBV10-3 | TGTGCCATCAGGGGCAGGGGGCCGGAGACTGAAGCTTTCTTT | CAIRGRGPETEAFF
many | TRBJ2-1 | TRBD2 | TRBV5-6 | TGTGCCAGCAGCCCCGCACCGGGACTAGCGGGAGTCAATGAGCAGTTCTTC | CASSPAPGLAGVNEQFF
many | TRBJ2-5 | . | TRBV7-9 | TGTGCCAGCAGCTTAGAGGCGGGAAAAACAGAGACCCAGTACTTC | CASSLEAGKTETQYF
. | TRBJ2-5 | TRBD1 | TRBV19 | TGTGCCAGTAGTCCGACAGGGGAAGAGACCCAGTACTTC | CASSPTGEETQYF
many | TRBJ2-6 | TRBD2 | TRBV5-1 | TGCGCCAGCACCTGGGGAGGGTTTACAGAGGGGGCCAACGTCCTGACTTTC | CASTWGGFTEGANVLTF
many | TRBJ1-6 | TRBD1 | TRBV7-2 | TGTGCCAGCAGATTGACAGGGGTGGATAATTCACCCCTCCACTTT | CASRLTGVDNSPLHF
many | TRBJ2-3 | . | TRBV20-1 | TGCAGTGCTAGCCCGCGGGCAGATACGCAGTATTTT | CSASPRADTQYF
many | TRBJ2-1 | . | TRBV9 | TGTGCCAGCAGCCCGAAAGTAGGCTCCTACAATGAGCAGTTCTTC | CASSPKVGSYNEQFF
many | TRBJ2-7 | TRBD2 | TRBV7-2 | TGTGCCAGCGCCGGCTTAGCGGGAGGGCCCTACGAGCAGTACTTC | CASAGLAGGPYEQYF
many | TRBJ2-1 | . | TRBV11-2 | TGTGCCAGCAGCCTCGATCACGTGATGGTTGAGCAGTTCTTC | CASSLDHVMVEQFF
many | TRBJ2-7 | TRBD2 | TRBV27 | TGTGCCAGCAGACTCCGCTCCCGCGGGAGTATCTACGAGCAGTACTTC | CASRLRSRGSIYEQYF
many | TRBJ2-5 | TRBD1 | TRBV20-1 | TGCAGTGCTAGAGATTCGGGACAGGGGGAGACCCAGTACTTC | CSARDSGQGETQYF
many | TRBJ2-5 | TRBD2 | TRBV6-2/TRBV6-3 | TGTGCCAGCAGCGCACCTACCGTCGGGGGGTTCCAGTACTTC | CASSAPTVGGFQYF
many | TRBJ1-5 | . | TRBV28 | TGTGCCAGCAGGCCCGGACAGAGTTATCAGCCCCAGCATTTT | CASRPGQSYQPQHF
many | TRBJ2-7 | . | TRBV28 | TGTGCCAGCAGCTCCTCTGAATGGGGTATGGTCTCCTACGAGCAGTACTTC | CASSSSEWGMVSYEQYF
many | TRBJ2-2 | TRBD1 | TRBV20-1 | TGCAGTGCTAGAGATCCTCCGGGACAGTTAAGGTCGAGGAACACCGGGGAGCTGTTTTTT | CSARDPPGQLRSRNTGELFF
many | TRBJ2-1 | TRBD2 | TRBV20-1 | TGCAGTGCTTCAGATAGCGGGGCCGCGAATGAGCAGTTCTTC | CSASDSGAANEQFF
many | TRBJ1-2 | TRBD1 | TRBV11-2 | TGTGCCAGCAGCTATCCGACAGGGGATTATGGCTACACCTTC | CASSYPTGDYGYTF
many | TRBJ1-2 | . | TRBV3-1 | TGTGCCAGCAGCCAACAGGGGACGGCTGGCTACACCTTC | CASSQQGTAGYTF